Below, 27 T cell receptor beta chains from the same sample are listed, as sequenced in a study of blood T cell repertoires in COVID-19 (dated by TCRdb to 2018 to 2021). Libraries were constructed by the immunoSEQ multiplex PCR assay. Drawn from immuneACCESS, this table holds only the in-frame rearrangements with V and J called that TCRdb kept. Clones are partly lost; checked studies trace under half to an unresolved V gene and leave the rest unexplained. Present in this sample are roughly 120,000 clones, 79% of which were seen just once. The ten largest clones represent around 3.9% of the sample. The sample comprised peripheral blood. The receptors stem from a woman of 80 years or more with acute or convalescent COVID-19.

V is TRBV3-1 (or the pseudogene TRBV3-2) and J is TRBJ2-1, with D perhaps TRBD2 (5 bases). Trimming took off 1 base at V and 1 base at J, with 8 bases between the two ends. The CDR3 runs to 15 residues. Germline CDR1 LGHDT, CDR2 YNNKEL (reference sequence). The chain's CDR3 is CASSQGLRSYNEQFF. The CDR3 DNA follows: TGTGCCAGCAGCCAAGGACTAAGGTCCTACAATGAGCAGTTCTTC.

The chain carries TRBV3-1 (or the pseudogene TRBV3-2) and TRBJ1-1; D is perhaps TRBD1 (6 bases). The CDR3 sequence is 14 residues long. Between the trimmed V and J ends, which lost 0 bases and 6 bases, there was a span of 11 bases. The germline CDR1 and CDR2 sequences are LGHDT and YNNKEL (reference sequence). This chain's CDR3 is CASSQEGGWSEAFF. CDR3 nucleotides: TGTGCCAGCAGCCAAGAAGGGGGTTGGTCTGAAGCTTTCTTT.

The chain recombines TRBV27 with TRBJ1-1; D might be TRBD1 (6 bases). From germline, CDR1 is MNHEY and CDR2 SMNVEV (reference sequence). This CDR3 has 15 residues. V was trimmed by 2 bases and J by 1 base, leaving 11 bases between them. The CDR3 DNA is TGTGCCAGCAGTTTAAACAGGGCCGAGAACACTGAAGCTTTCTTT. Translating it yields CASSLNRAENTEAFF.

The CDR3 here is CASSQGTSGGRTYEQYF. For the CDR3, the DNA is TGTGCCAGCAGCCAAGGGACTAGCGGGGGTCGAACCTACGAGCAGTACTTC. The chain employs TRBV4-2 and TRBJ2-7; 13 bases match TRBD2. Unmatched junction bases numbered 5, after V lost 1 base and J lost 2 bases. The CDR3 spans 17 residues. Germline CDR1 reads LGHNA; CDR2 reads YNFKEQ.

This chain uses TRBV5-1 with TRBJ1-2; the match to TRBD1 covers 7 bases. The germline gives CDR1 SGHRS, CDR2 YFSETQ. Trimming took 3 bases from V and 7 from J; bases not matched to a gene: 6. CDR3 length: 13 residues. CDR3 protein: CASSYRGRSGYTF. The CDR3 nucleotides read TGCGCCAGCAGCTACAGGGGTCGAAGTGGCTACACCTTC.

The V and J genes are TRBV6-5 and TRBJ1-1; 10 nucleotides line up with TRBD1. The V gene end was trimmed by 2 bases and the J gene end by 4 bases; junction bases not matched to a gene: 4. Germline CDR1 is MNHEY and CDR2 is SVGAGI. There are 15 residues in the CDR3. CDR3 bases: TGTGCCAGCAGTTACGGGACAGGGGAAGGCACTGAAGCTTTCTTT. Encoded protein: CASSYGTGEGTEAFF.

Notes on this clone: Other nucleotide sequences in the sample specify the same CDR3. CDR3 amino acids: CASSLTGNTEAFF. In DNA form, the CDR3 reads TGTGCCAGCAGCTTAACAGGGAACACTGAAGCTTTCTTT. This chain uses TRBV7-9 with TRBJ1-1, with D tentatively TRBD1 (5 bases). The V gene's germline CDR1 is SEHNR and CDR2 FQNEAQ (reference sequence). This CDR3 spans 13 amino acids. The germline V and J ends were trimmed by 2 bases and 1 base, with 5 bases remaining between them.

The chain carries TRBV3-1 (or the pseudogene TRBV3-2) and TRBJ1-3; D remains unclear. CDR3 size: 13 residues. V was clipped by 4 bases and J by 0 bases, with 4 bases between them. Per germline, CDR1 LGHDT and CDR2 YNNKEL (reference sequence). CDR3 DNA: TGTGCCAGCAGCCTCTCCTCTGGAAACACCATATATTTT. This sequence encodes CASSLSSGNTIYF.

The CDR3 sequence: CASRPLLAGWETQYF. Here the CDR3 DNA reads TGTGCCAGCAGGCCCTTACTAGCGGGGTGGGAGACCCAGTACTTC. V and J are TRBV3-1 (or the pseudogene TRBV3-2) and TRBJ2-5, with 10 nucleotides matching TRBD2. Germline V gene lookup returns CDR1 LGHDT and CDR2 YNNKEL (reference sequence). The ends lost 6 bases at V and 5 bases at J; junction bases unmatched: 9. The CDR3 contains 15 residues.

This clone has a handful of counts. This chain joins TRBV11-2 and TRBJ2-5; TRBD2 might be the D (6 bases). Per germline, CDR1 SGHAT and CDR2 FQNNGV. Trimming cost V 6 bases and J 5 bases, with 22 bases left between them. The CDR3 is 16 amino acids. The CDR3 reads CASRPEGLAKRETQYF. For the CDR3, the DNA is TGTGCCAGCAGACCAGAAGGGCTAGCGAAGAGGGAGACCCAGTACTTC.

This clone was picked up a small number of times. V and J are TRBV2 and TRBJ1-1, with D perhaps matching TRBD1 (5 bases). Germline values: CDR1 SNHLY, CDR2 FYNNEI. The V and J ends lost 5 bases and 3 bases respectively, with 10 bases between them. The CDR3 contains 13 residues. As DNA, the CDR3 is TGTGCCAGCAGTCCGGGGGACGACACTGAAGCTTTCTTT. Its translation is CASSPGDDTEAFF. The complete variable domain, with remaining parts taken from reference TRBV2 and TRBJ1-1, reads EPEVTQTPSHQVTQMGQEVILRCVPISNHLYFYWYRQILGQKVEFLVSFYNNEISEKSEIFDDQFSVERPDGSNFTLKIRSTKLEDSAMYFCASSPGDDTEAFFGQGTRLTVV.

The CDR3 protein is CASSLLDGGEKLFF. CDR3 sequence (DNA): TGTGCCAGCAGTTTATTGGACGGGGGTGAAAAACTGTTTTTT. J is TRBJ1-4 and V is TRBV28, with D possibly TRBD1 on 5 matching bases. This CDR3 contains 14 residues. Germline CDR1 reads MDHEN; CDR2 reads SYDVKM. V lost 1 base and J 7 bases, leaving 10 bases between the germline ends.

The chain has TRBV19 and TRBJ1-1; TRBD1 aligns across 7 bases. There are 16 residues in the CDR3. V was clipped by 6 bases and J by 0 bases; unmatched bases: 10. Per the germline V gene, CDR1 is LNHDA and CDR2 is SQIVND (reference sequence). The CDR3 DNA reads TGTGCCAGTAGCTCCGACAGGGCCGCCATGAACACTGAAGCTTTCTTT. Its translation is CASSSDRAAMNTEAFF. Complete variable domain (other parts from reference TRBV19 and TRBJ1-1): DGGITQSPKYLFRKEGQNVTLSCEQNLNHDAMYWYRQDPGQGLRLIYYSQIVNDFQKGDIAEGYSVSREKKESFPLTVTSAQKNPTAFYLCASSSDRAAMNTEAFFGQGTRLTVV.

The CDR3 nucleotides are TGTGCCAGTAGTACCTGGACAGGGTACGAGCAGTACTTC. It encodes CASSTWTGYEQYF. The rearrangement uses TRBV19 and TRBJ2-7; 8 nucleotides agree with TRBD1. In germline, CDR1 is LNHDA, CDR2 SQIVND (reference sequence). V trimming: 4 bases; J trimming: 4 bases; junction bases outside the gene matches: 3. This CDR3 region has 13 residues.

The chain has TRBV27 and TRBJ1-2; 10 bases fit TRBD1. The junction had 12 bases not matched to a gene; V was cut back by 6 bases and J by 5 bases. From germline, CDR1 is MNHEY and CDR2 SMNVEV (reference sequence). CDR3 length equals 16 residues. In DNA form, the CDR3 reads TGTGCCAGCAGACGATCCGGGACAGGGGTCGGTTATGGCTACACCTTC. Its translation: CASRRSGTGVGYGYTF.

This clone was seen repeatedly, ten times or more. The V and J genes are TRBV18 and TRBJ2-1; D not certain. Trimming left V 3 bases short and J 6 bases short, with 6 bases between. Germline assignment: CDR1 KGHSH and CDR2 LQKENI. This CDR3 contains 12 residues. For the CDR3, the DNA is TGTGCCAGCTCACCCGCGGTCAATGAGCAGTTCTTC. Translating gives CASSPAVNEQFF. Drawing the rest from reference TRBV18 and TRBJ2-1, the complete variable domain is NAGVMQNPRHLVRRRGQEARLRCSPMKGHSHVYWYRQLPEEGLKFMVYLQKENIIDESGMPKERFSAEFPKEGPSILRIQQVVRGDSAAYFCASSPAVNEQFFGPGTRLTVL.

The chain has TRBV6-5 and TRBJ1-1, with TRBD1 as a possible D gene (6 bases). The length of the CDR3 is 14 residues. CDR1 MNHEY and CDR2 SVGAGI come from the germline V gene. The V end was cut by 2 bases, the J end by 4 bases, with 11 bases between. CDR3 loop: CASSYDRTSTEAFF. CDR3 sequence (DNA): TGTGCCAGCAGTTACGACAGGACGAGCACTGAAGCTTTCTTT.

The J gene is TRBJ2-5, the V gene TRBV7-6; tentative D call: TRBD1 (6 bases). The V gene's germline CDR1 is SGHVS and CDR2 FNYEAQ. The CDR3 length is 15 residues. V lost 5 bases to trimming and J lost 0 bases, with 13 bases between them. DNA of the CDR3: TGTGCCAGCAGCCCCGGCGGACAGTACCAAGAGACCCAGTACTTC. As protein: CASSPGGQYQETQYF.

The chain couples TRBV27 to TRBJ2-7; D is perhaps TRBD2 (6 bases). The V end was cut by 0 bases, the J end by 4 bases, with 13 bases between. Germline V gene data show CDR1 as MNHEY and CDR2 as SMNVEV (reference sequence). The CDR3 covers 15 residues. CDR3 residues: CASSLSRTNPYEQYF. The CDR3 nucleotides read TGTGCCAGCAGTTTATCTAGGACTAACCCATACGAGCAGTACTTC.

The CDR3, as DNA: TGTGCCAGCAGTTCCGGACAGGGGAGTGAAAAACTGTTTTTT. It is translated as CASSSGQGSEKLFF. The chain joins TRBV28 to TRBJ1-4; 9 bases map to TRBD1. The junction had 4 bases not matched to a gene; V was cut back by 4 bases and J by 7 bases. CDR3 size: 14 residues. Germline V CDR1 and CDR2: MDHEN, SYDVKM.

This clone appeared a single time. The CDR3: CASSEYKGGDPQHF. The CDR3 coding sequence is TGTGCCAGCAGTGAATACAAAGGGGGGGATCCCCAGCATTTT. The V call is TRBV2, the J call TRBJ1-5, with D perhaps TRBD1 (6 bases). Germline V gene data show CDR1 as SNHLY and CDR2 as FYNNEI. This CDR3 spans 14 amino acids. Trimming stripped 2 bases from V and 10 bases from J, with 15 bases between.

This clone was counted many times. The rearrangement links TRBV28 to TRBJ1-4; D call uncertain. The CDR3 has 17 residues. Germline loops: CDR1 MDHEN, CDR2 SYDVKM. V was trimmed by 5 bases and J by 0 bases, leaving 16 bases between them. The CDR3 DNA reads TGTGCCAGCAGTGGCCCCCCTCCGTTCTCAACTAATGAAAAACTGTTTTTT. Protein product: CASSGPPPFSTNEKLFF. The full variable domain, with the rest looked up from reference TRBV28 and TRBJ1-4, is DVKVTQSSRYLVKRTGEKVFLECVQDMDHENMFWYRQDPGLGLRLIYFSYDVKMKEKGDIPEGYSVSREKKERFSLILESASTNQTSMYLCASSGPPPFSTNEKLFFGSGTQLSVL.

The rearrangement joins TRBV18 to TRBJ1-6; 9 nucleotides match TRBD1. With 3 bases clipped from V and 5 bases from J, the junction kept 5 bases outside the gene matches. This CDR3 is built from 16 residues. The germline gives CDR1 KGHSH, CDR2 LQKENI. CDR3 nucleotide sequence: TGTGCCAGCTCACCCAGGGGACAGGGCGATAATTCACCCCTCCACTTT. Protein product: CASSPRGQGDNSPLHF. The whole variable domain, filled in from reference TRBV18 and TRBJ1-6, reads NAGVMQNPRHLVRRRGQEARLRCSPMKGHSHVYWYRQLPEEGLKFMVYLQKENIIDESGMPKERFSAEFPKEGPSILRIQQVVRGDSAAYFCASSPRGQGDNSPLHFGNGTRLTVT.

The V call is TRBV25-1, the J call TRBJ1-6; D gene ambiguous. Germline V CDR1 and CDR2: MGHDK, SYGVNS. The CDR3 runs to 14 residues. Trimming stripped 5 bases from V and 9 bases from J, with 14 bases between. The CDR3, as DNA: TGTGCCAGCAGTCCGAGAGGGCCGGGTTCACCCCTCCACTTT. Its translation: CASSPRGPGSPLHF.

This chain joins TRBV6-5 and TRBJ2-5; D may be TRBD1 (5 bases). Germline CDR1 reads MNHEY; CDR2 reads SVGAGI. Trimming shortened V by 0 bases and J by 3 bases, and 8 bases separated the two germline ends. The CDR3 runs to 14 residues. The CDR3 DNA reads TGTGCCAGCAGTTACTCTGACAGAAAAGAGACCCAGTACTTC. This codes for CASSYSDRKETQYF.

This clone has just a few counts. V and J are TRBV2 and TRBJ1-1; D not resolved. The germline V and J ends were trimmed by 4 bases and 3 bases, with 12 bases remaining between them. This CDR3 region has 14 residues. CDR1 is SNHLY, CDR2 FYNNEI, per germline. The CDR3 sequence: CASSVRWEYTEAFF. The CDR3 DNA reads as TGTGCCAGCAGTGTGAGGTGGGAGTACACTGAAGCTTTCTTT.

This clone showed up just a few times. The chain uses TRBV5-4 and TRBJ2-1; the match to TRBD1 covers 7 bases. This CDR3 has 14 amino acids. Unmatched junction bases numbered 3, after V lost 2 bases and J lost 4 bases. CDR1 is SGHNT and CDR2 is YYREEE in the germline V gene (reference sequence). As DNA, the CDR3 is TGTGCCAGCAGCTTTTCCAGGGGGTACAATGAGCAGTTCTTC. Translated, it gives CASSFSRGYNEQFF.